This T cell receptor (beta chain) stems from a study of long-term antiretroviral therapy in people with HIV. Study-level results: Diversity measured after ART increased yet remained under transplant donor controls. Information pertaining to ART adherence, viral resistance or therapeutic modifications was not obtained.

CDR3 size: 12 residues. V shed 1 base and J shed 13 bases, with 10 bases lying between them. Germline CDR1 and CDR2: SEHNR and FQNEAQ (reference sequence). This clone is a singleton in its sample. Antigen: not known. Researchers report immunoSEQ v3.0 was run at survey level. Per-sample TRB depth target: roughly 35,000-55,000 T-cell genomes. TCRdb's copy holds only in-frame clones and misses some; the assay was immunoSEQ multiplex PCR. This table has roughly 15,000 clones, roughly 90% appearing once. Sample: unsorted PBMCs, taken 6.2 years after starting antiretroviral therapy. The TCR comes from a man between 35 and 55 years old with HIV. The J gene is TRBJ2-2, the V gene TRBV7-9, with D perhaps matching TRBD2 (6 bases). DNA of the CDR3: TGTGCCAGCAGCTTAGAGGCGCGGGGGCTGTTTTTT. Translated: CASSLEARGLFF.